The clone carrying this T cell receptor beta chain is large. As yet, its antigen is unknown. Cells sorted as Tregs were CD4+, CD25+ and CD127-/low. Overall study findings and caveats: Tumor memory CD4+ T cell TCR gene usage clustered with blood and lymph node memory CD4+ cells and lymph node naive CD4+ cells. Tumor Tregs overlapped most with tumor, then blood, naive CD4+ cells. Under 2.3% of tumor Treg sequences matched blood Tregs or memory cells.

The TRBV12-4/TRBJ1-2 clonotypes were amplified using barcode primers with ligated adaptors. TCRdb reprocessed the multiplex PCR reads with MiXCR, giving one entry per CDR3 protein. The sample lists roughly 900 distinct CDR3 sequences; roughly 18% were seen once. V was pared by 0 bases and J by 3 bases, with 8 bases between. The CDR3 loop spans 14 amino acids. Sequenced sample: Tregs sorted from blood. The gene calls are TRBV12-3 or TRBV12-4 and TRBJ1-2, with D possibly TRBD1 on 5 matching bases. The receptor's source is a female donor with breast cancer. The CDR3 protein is CASSLAGADYGYTF. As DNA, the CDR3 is TGTGCCAGCAGTTTAGCAGGGGCTGACTATGGCTACACCTTC.